This T cell receptor beta chain comes out of a study of blood T cell repertoires in COVID-19. Study-level information: Material from acute and convalescent COVID-19 was sourced from the United States, Italy and Spain. PBMCs, B-cell-depleted T cells, or T cells were the source of the cDNA or gDNA that made up the material.

Per the study methods: Amplified reference gene primers provided the basis for estimating nucleated cell counts. TCRdb's table, derived via immunoSEQ multiplex PCR, lists solely in-frame clones and lacks some. V, J and clone size are those of that table, while D and trimming were read from the DNA. Of about 210,000 clones in the sample, 88% are singletons; the top ten hold 1.7%. CDR3 length equals 11 residues. Germline assignment: CDR1 LGHNT and CDR2 FRNRAP. Trimming pared 6 bases from V and 7 bases from J, leaving 9 bases between. The source of this sequence is a man in his 70s with acute or convalescent COVID-19. Source material: peripheral blood. V and J are TRBV12-5 and TRBJ1-1; D remains ambiguous. Here the CDR3 DNA reads TGTGCTAGTGGCCAACAGATTGAAGCTTTCTTT. It translates to CASGQQIEAFF.